Listed below are T cell receptor beta chains from one sample, sequenced in a study of blood T cell repertoires in COVID-19. This table comes from immunoSEQ multiplex PCR, and its TCRdb copy is limited to in-frame clones, with some not included. The data contain hundreds of thousands of clones, approximately 84% of them seen just once; the ten biggest clones take up under 2%. Sequences were obtained from peripheral blood. Receptors originate from a woman older than 75 with acute or convalescent COVID-19. The CDR3 runs from the conserved cysteine through the conserved F or W. Each record gives: clone size, J gene, V gene, D gene, CDR3 DNA, CDR3 protein. The D gene is left open where the match is weak. For some rows the clone size is stated as once, few or many, or as a class when expanded; others skip it.

abundance: .; j_gene: TRBJ2-4; v_gene: TRBV9; d_gene: TRBD1; CDR3nt: TGTGCCAGCAGCGTGGGACAGGGTCCCAAAAACATTCAGTACTTC; CDR3aa: CASSVGQGPKNIQYF
abundance: .; j_gene: TRBJ2-7; v_gene: TRBV5-1; d_gene: .; CDR3nt: TGCGCCAGCAGCTTTAACGGGATAGACGGTGGCCTGGTCGAGCAGTACTTC; CDR3aa: CASSFNGIDGGLVEQYF
abundance: .; j_gene: TRBJ2-1; v_gene: TRBV19; d_gene: TRBD2; CDR3nt: TGTGCCAGTAGTGGGGAGGGCAGCAGGGATGAGCAGTTCTTC; CDR3aa: CASSGEGSRDEQFF
abundance: once; j_gene: TRBJ2-1; v_gene: TRBV7-2; d_gene: TRBD2; CDR3nt: TGTGCCAGCAGCTTAGAACTAGCGGGACTATACAATGAGCAGTTCTTC; CDR3aa: CASSLELAGLYNEQFF
abundance: .; j_gene: TRBJ1-1; v_gene: TRBV18; d_gene: .; CDR3nt: TGTGCCAGCTCACCAGTGGGGGGAGGTGAAGCTTTCTTT; CDR3aa: CASSPVGGGEAFF
abundance: .; j_gene: TRBJ2-1; v_gene: TRBV7-3; d_gene: .; CDR3nt: TGTGCCAGCAGCTTTTACAGGGACAATGAGCAGTTCTTC; CDR3aa: CASSFYRDNEQFF
abundance: .; j_gene: TRBJ1-1; v_gene: TRBV15; d_gene: TRBD1; CDR3nt: TGTGCCACCAGCAGACCCAGGGGACAGGGAAACACTGAAGCTTTCTTT; CDR3aa: CATSRPRGQGNTEAFF
abundance: .; j_gene: TRBJ1-1; v_gene: TRBV2; d_gene: TRBD1; CDR3nt: TGTGCCAGCGGACGAAGATCCGGGACAGGGGGCGGCGAAGCTTTCTTT; CDR3aa: CASGRRSGTGGGEAFF
abundance: few; j_gene: TRBJ1-1; v_gene: TRBV4-1; d_gene: .; CDR3nt: TGCGCCAGCAGCCCCGGGTCGGGGGGCCCAGGTGAAGCTTTCTTT; CDR3aa: CASSPGSGGPGEAFF
abundance: once; j_gene: TRBJ1-1; v_gene: TRBV5-1; d_gene: .; CDR3nt: TGCGCCAGCAGCGTACAGGGACGGACTGAAGCTTTCTTT; CDR3aa: CASSVQGRTEAFF
abundance: once; j_gene: TRBJ2-5; v_gene: TRBV5-4; d_gene: TRBD1; CDR3nt: TGTGCCAGCAGGGCCGGGACAGAAGAAACCCAGTACTTC; CDR3aa: CASRAGTEETQYF
abundance: few; j_gene: TRBJ1-5; v_gene: TRBV24-1; d_gene: TRBD1; CDR3nt: TGTGCCACCAGTGGGCCGGGACAGGCGAATCAGCCCCAGCATTTT; CDR3aa: CATSGPGQANQPQHF
abundance: .; j_gene: TRBJ1-5; v_gene: TRBV6-5; d_gene: .; CDR3nt: TGTGCCAGCGAAAATACAGGGAACAATCAGCCCCAGCATTTT; CDR3aa: CASENTGNNQPQHF
abundance: .; j_gene: TRBJ2-1; v_gene: TRBV7-6; d_gene: TRBD2; CDR3nt: TGTGCCAGCAGCAGGACTAGCGGGGGGAACAATGAGCAGTTCTTC; CDR3aa: CASSRTSGGNNEQFF
abundance: .; j_gene: TRBJ1-5; v_gene: TRBV14; d_gene: TRBD1; CDR3nt: TGTGCCAGCAGCCAAGTTGGGGACAGGGGGCCTAGCAATCAGCCCCAGCATTTT; CDR3aa: CASSQVGDRGPSNQPQHF
abundance: .; j_gene: TRBJ1-4; v_gene: TRBV6-1; d_gene: TRBD1; CDR3nt: TGTGCCAGCAGTGAAACTGGGACAGGGAATGAAAAACTGTTTTTT; CDR3aa: CASSETGTGNEKLFF
abundance: few; j_gene: TRBJ1-6; v_gene: TRBV5-5; d_gene: .; CDR3nt: TGTGCCAGCAGCTTGGTCGCGAACCCGACAAATTCACCCCTCCACTTT; CDR3aa: CASSLVANPTNSPLHF
abundance: once; j_gene: TRBJ1-5; v_gene: TRBV20-1; d_gene: .; CDR3nt: TGCAGTGCTAGTGCCGGCAATCAGCCCCAGCATTTT; CDR3aa: CSASAGNQPQHF
abundance: .; j_gene: TRBJ2-5; v_gene: TRBV6-2/TRBV6-3; d_gene: TRBD2; CDR3nt: TGTGCCAGCAGTTACCCAGCGGGACAAGAGACCCAGTACTTC; CDR3aa: CASSYPAGQETQYF
abundance: .; j_gene: TRBJ2-7; v_gene: TRBV7-2; d_gene: .; CDR3nt: TGTGCCAGCAGCTGGGCCAGCGGCAGCTCCTACGAGCAGTACTTC; CDR3aa: CASSWASGSSYEQYF
abundance: .; j_gene: TRBJ1-1; v_gene: TRBV7-9; d_gene: .; CDR3nt: TGTGCCAGCAGCTCATTAGGACAGCCTGAAGCTTTCTTT; CDR3aa: CASSSLGQPEAFF
abundance: once; j_gene: TRBJ1-5; v_gene: TRBV5-8; d_gene: .; CDR3nt: TGTGCCAGCAGCTTGATCCAGGGGAGCAATCAGCCCCAGCATTTT; CDR3aa: CASSLIQGSNQPQHF
abundance: .; j_gene: TRBJ1-2; v_gene: TRBV28; d_gene: .; CDR3nt: TGTGCCAGCAGTTTAGTGGGGGGGAACTATGGCTACACCTTC; CDR3aa: CASSLVGGNYGYTF
abundance: .; j_gene: TRBJ1-2; v_gene: TRBV5-1; d_gene: .; CDR3nt: TGCGCCAGCAGCTTGGACGGCAGGGGAAACTATGGCTACACCTTC; CDR3aa: CASSLDGRGNYGYTF
abundance: .; j_gene: TRBJ2-3; v_gene: TRBV3-1/TRBV3-2; d_gene: TRBD2; CDR3nt: TGTGCCAGCAGCCAAGATAGAGGGCGGGGGGGCCAAGATACGCAGTATTTT; CDR3aa: CASSQDRGRGGQDTQYF
abundance: .; j_gene: TRBJ2-5; v_gene: TRBV5-6; d_gene: .; CDR3nt: TGTGCCAGCAGCCTCATGGGGAGAGAAGAGACCCAGTACTTC; CDR3aa: CASSLMGREETQYF
abundance: .; j_gene: TRBJ2-6; v_gene: TRBV18; d_gene: .; CDR3nt: TGTGCCAGCTCACCACTGGAGCCAAAATCTGGGGCCAACGTCCTGACTTTC; CDR3aa: CASSPLEPKSGANVLTF
abundance: .; j_gene: TRBJ1-5; v_gene: TRBV19; d_gene: .; CDR3nt: TGTGCCAGTAGTTTCACTCTCAATCAGCCCCAGCATTTT; CDR3aa: CASSFTLNQPQHF
abundance: few; j_gene: TRBJ1-5; v_gene: TRBV7-2; d_gene: .; CDR3nt: TGTGCCAGCAGCTTATCAGGGAACAATCAGCCCCAGCATTTT; CDR3aa: CASSLSGNNQPQHF
abundance: .; j_gene: TRBJ2-5; v_gene: TRBV7-2; d_gene: TRBD1; CDR3nt: TGTGCCAGCAGCTTATTCAGGGGGCGAGAGACCCAGTACTTC; CDR3aa: CASSLFRGRETQYF
abundance: .; j_gene: TRBJ2-7; v_gene: TRBV5-1; d_gene: TRBD2; CDR3nt: TGCGCCAGCAGCGCCAGCGGGAGGAGCGAGCAGTACTTC; CDR3aa: CASSASGRSEQYF
abundance: .; j_gene: TRBJ1-1; v_gene: TRBV2; d_gene: .; CDR3nt: TGTGCCAGCAGAGGACAGTGGAACACTGAAGCTTTCTTT; CDR3aa: CASRGQWNTEAFF
abundance: once; j_gene: TRBJ2-3; v_gene: TRBV12-3/TRBV12-4; d_gene: .; CDR3nt: TGTGCCAGCAGTTATAGACTCACAGATACGCAGTATTTT; CDR3aa: CASSYRLTDTQYF
abundance: .; j_gene: TRBJ2-3; v_gene: TRBV29-1; d_gene: TRBD1; CDR3nt: TGCAGCGGCCGTGCCGGGACAGGCACAGATACGCAGTATTTT; CDR3aa: CSGRAGTGTDTQYF
abundance: .; j_gene: TRBJ1-1; v_gene: TRBV19; d_gene: .; CDR3nt: TGTGCCAGTAGTATAGATCCGGAAGGGGTCGGCACTGAAGCTTTCTTT; CDR3aa: CASSIDPEGVGTEAFF
abundance: .; j_gene: TRBJ2-1; v_gene: TRBV19; d_gene: TRBD1; CDR3nt: TGTGCCAGTAGTACACAAACCGGGACAGGTTACAATGAGCAGTTCTTC; CDR3aa: CASSTQTGTGYNEQFF
abundance: .; j_gene: TRBJ2-1; v_gene: TRBV4-2; d_gene: TRBD2; CDR3nt: TGTGCCAGCAGCCGTCGCGGGGGGGACAATGAGCAGTTCTTC; CDR3aa: CASSRRGGDNEQFF
abundance: .; j_gene: TRBJ1-2; v_gene: TRBV5-1; d_gene: TRBD1; CDR3nt: TGCGCCAGCAGCTTTGACAGGGGGCCGGATGGCTACACCTTC; CDR3aa: CASSFDRGPDGYTF
abundance: .; j_gene: TRBJ1-2; v_gene: TRBV7-9; d_gene: TRBD1; CDR3nt: TGTGCCAGCAGCTTACTGACAGGGGGAGACTATGGCTACACCTTC; CDR3aa: CASSLLTGGDYGYTF
abundance: .; j_gene: TRBJ2-2; v_gene: TRBV5-1; d_gene: .; CDR3nt: TGCGCCAGCAGCTTGCTCGCTACGAACACCGGGGAGCTGTTTTTT; CDR3aa: CASSLLATNTGELFF
abundance: few; j_gene: TRBJ2-7; v_gene: TRBV21-1; d_gene: .; CDR3nt: TGTGCCAGCAGCAATACCCGCCAGCGGCATAGCTCCTACGAGCAGTACTTC; CDR3aa: CASSNTRQRHSSYEQYF
abundance: few; j_gene: TRBJ1-5; v_gene: TRBV19; d_gene: .; CDR3nt: TGTGCCAGTAGTATAGTAGTGACAAGGAATCAGCCCCAGCATTTT; CDR3aa: CASSIVVTRNQPQHF
abundance: .; j_gene: TRBJ2-1; v_gene: TRBV5-4; d_gene: .; CDR3nt: TGTGCCAGCAGCCCGCAGGTCCGGAGGACTGCGGGCGATGAGCAGTTCTTC; CDR3aa: CASSPQVRRTAGDEQFF